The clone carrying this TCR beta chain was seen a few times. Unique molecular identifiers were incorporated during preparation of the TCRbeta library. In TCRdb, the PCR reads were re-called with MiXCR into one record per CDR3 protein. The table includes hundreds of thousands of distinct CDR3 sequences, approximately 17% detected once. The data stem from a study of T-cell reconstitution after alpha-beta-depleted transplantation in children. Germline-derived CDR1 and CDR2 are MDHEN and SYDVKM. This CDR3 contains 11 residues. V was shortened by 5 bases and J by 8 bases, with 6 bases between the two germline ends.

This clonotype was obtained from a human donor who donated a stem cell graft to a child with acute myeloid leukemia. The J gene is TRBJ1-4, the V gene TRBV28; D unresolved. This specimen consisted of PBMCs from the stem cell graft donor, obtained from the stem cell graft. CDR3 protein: CASSREEKLFF. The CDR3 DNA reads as TGTGCCAGCAGTAGGGAGGAAAAACTGTTTTTT.